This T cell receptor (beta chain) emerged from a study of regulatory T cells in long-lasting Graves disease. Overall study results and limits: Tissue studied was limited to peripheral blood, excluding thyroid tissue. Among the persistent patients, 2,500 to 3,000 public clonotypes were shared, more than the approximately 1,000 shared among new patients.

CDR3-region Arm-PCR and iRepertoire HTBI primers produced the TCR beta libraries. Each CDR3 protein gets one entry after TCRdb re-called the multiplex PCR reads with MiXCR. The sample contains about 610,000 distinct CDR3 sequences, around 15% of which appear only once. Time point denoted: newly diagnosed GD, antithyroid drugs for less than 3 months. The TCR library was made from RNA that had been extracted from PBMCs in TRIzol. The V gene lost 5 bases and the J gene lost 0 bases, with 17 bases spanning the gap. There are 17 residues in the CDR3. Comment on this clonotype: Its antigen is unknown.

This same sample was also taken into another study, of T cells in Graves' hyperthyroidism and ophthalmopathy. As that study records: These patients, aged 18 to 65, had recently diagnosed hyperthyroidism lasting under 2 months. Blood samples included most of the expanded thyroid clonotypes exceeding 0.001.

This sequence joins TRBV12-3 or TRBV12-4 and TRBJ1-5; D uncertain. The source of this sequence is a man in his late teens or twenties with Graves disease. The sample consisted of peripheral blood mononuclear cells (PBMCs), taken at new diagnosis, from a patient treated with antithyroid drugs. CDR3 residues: CASSEDIRRNSNQPQHF. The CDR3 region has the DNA TGTGCCAGCAGTGAAGATATAAGGAGAAATAGCAATCAGCCCCAGCATTTT.